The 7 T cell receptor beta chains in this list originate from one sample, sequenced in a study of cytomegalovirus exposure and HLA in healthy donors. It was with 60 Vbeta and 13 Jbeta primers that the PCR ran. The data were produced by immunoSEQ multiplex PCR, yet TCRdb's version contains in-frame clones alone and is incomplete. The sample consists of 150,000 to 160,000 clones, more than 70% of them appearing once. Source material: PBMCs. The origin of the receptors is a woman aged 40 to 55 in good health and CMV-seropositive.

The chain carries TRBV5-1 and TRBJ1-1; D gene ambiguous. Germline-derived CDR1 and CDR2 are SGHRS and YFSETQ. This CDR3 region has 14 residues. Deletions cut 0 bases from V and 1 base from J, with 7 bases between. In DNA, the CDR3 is TGCGCCAGCAGCTTGGGCGTAAAGAACACTGAAGCTTTCTTT. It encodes CASSLGVKNTEAFF.

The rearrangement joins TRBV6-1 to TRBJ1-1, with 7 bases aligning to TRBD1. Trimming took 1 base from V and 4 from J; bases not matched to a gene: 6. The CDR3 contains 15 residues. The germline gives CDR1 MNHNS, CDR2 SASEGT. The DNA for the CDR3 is TGTGCCAGCAGTGAAGGTGGGTACAGGGGCACTGAAGCTTTCTTT. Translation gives CASSEGGYRGTEAFF.

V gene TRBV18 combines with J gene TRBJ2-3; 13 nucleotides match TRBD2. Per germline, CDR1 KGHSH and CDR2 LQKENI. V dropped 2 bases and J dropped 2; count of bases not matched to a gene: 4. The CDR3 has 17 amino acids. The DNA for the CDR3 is TGTGCCAGCTCACCAACCGGGACTAGCGGGATCACAGATACGCAGTATTTT. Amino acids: CASSPTGTSGITDTQYF.

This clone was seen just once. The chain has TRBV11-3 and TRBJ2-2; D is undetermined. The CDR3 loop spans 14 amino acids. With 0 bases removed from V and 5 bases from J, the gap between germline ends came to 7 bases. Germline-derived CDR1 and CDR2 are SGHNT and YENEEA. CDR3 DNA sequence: TGTGCCAGCAGCTTAGATCCTATAACCGGGGAGCTGTTTTTT. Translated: CASSLDPITGELFF.

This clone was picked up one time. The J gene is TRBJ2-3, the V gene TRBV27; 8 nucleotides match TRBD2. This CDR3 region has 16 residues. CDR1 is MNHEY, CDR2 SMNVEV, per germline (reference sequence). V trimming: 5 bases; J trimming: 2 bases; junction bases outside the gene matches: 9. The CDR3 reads CASSARPAGDTDTQYF. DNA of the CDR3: TGTGCCAGCAGTGCCCGGCCAGCGGGAGACACAGATACGCAGTATTTT.

The DNA for the CDR3 is TGTGCCAGTAGTATATACGGGGAGCTGTTTTTT. Protein product: CASSIYGELFF. The chain couples TRBV19 to TRBJ2-2; D unclear. V shed 2 bases and J shed 7 bases, with 2 bases lying between them. Germline-derived CDR1 and CDR2 are LNHDA and SQIVND (reference sequence). This CDR3 is built from 11 residues.

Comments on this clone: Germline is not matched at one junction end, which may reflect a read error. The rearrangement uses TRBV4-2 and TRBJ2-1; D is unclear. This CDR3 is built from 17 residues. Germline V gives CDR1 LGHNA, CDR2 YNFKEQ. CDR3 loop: CASSQDLGRGLGNKQFF. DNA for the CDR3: TGTGCCAGCAGCCAAGATCTAGGTCGCGGCCTTGGCAATAAGCAGTTCTTC.